Shown below are 14 T cell receptor beta chains from a single sample sequenced in a study of blood T cell repertoires in COVID-19. Data came from immunoSEQ multiplex PCR; TCRdb stores just in-frame clones and leaves some out. The sample has roughly 250,000 clones, around 85% seen once; the top ten hold around 3%. Sequencing input: PBMCs or T cells enriched from blood (not recorded which). The receptors stem from a woman aged 40-49 years with acute COVID-19.

The chain recombines TRBV6-1 with TRBJ1-4; 7 positions agree with TRBD1. The trim removed 3 bases at V and 15 bases at J, leaving 4 bases unmatched. The CDR3 is 11 residues long. Germline lookup yields CDR1 MNHNS and CDR2 SASEGT. The CDR3 loop is CASSDGGTVFF. The CDR3 coding sequence is TGTGCCAGCAGTGATGGCGGGACAGTGTTTTTT.

J is TRBJ1-3 and V is TRBV5-1, with D hard to call. There are 14 residues in the CDR3. Germline V CDR1 and CDR2: SGHRS, YFSETQ. Trimming removed 0 bases at V and 8 bases at J, with 12 bases between. Here the CDR3 reads CASSLVAGRDTIYF. The CDR3 DNA follows: TGCGCCAGCAGCTTGGTTGCGGGTCGAGACACCATATATTTT.

This sequence joins TRBV4-2 and TRBJ1-5; 7 bases are a match to TRBD1. The CDR3 extends over 15 amino acids. Germline CDR1 reads LGHNA; CDR2 reads YNFKEQ. The V and J ends lost 3 bases and 3 bases, in that order; junction bases with no gene match: 5. The CDR3 spells CASSQTTGYNQPQHF. The CDR3 DNA reads TGTGCCAGCAGCCAGACGACAGGGTACAATCAGCCCCAGCATTTT.

J is TRBJ1-2 and V is TRBV5-8; TRBD1 matches 7 bases. The trim removed 0 bases at V and 6 bases at J, leaving 11 bases unmatched. The CDR3 length is 16 residues. Germline assignment: CDR1 SGHTS and CDR2 YDEGEE. CDR3: CASSLGRGRGSDGYTF. In nucleotides, the CDR3 is TGTGCCAGCAGCTTGGGGAGGGGGCGCGGTAGTGATGGCTACACCTTC.

This chain links TRBV7-3 with TRBJ2-2; D gene uncertain. Per germline, CDR1 SGHTA and CDR2 FQGTGA. The CDR3 runs 16 residues. The germline V and J ends were trimmed by 1 base and 1 base, with 10 bases remaining between them. In DNA form, the CDR3 reads TGTGCCAGCAGCTTAAATGGTGCGAGGAACACCGGGGAGCTGTTTTTT. This gives the protein CASSLNGARNTGELFF.

The chain carries TRBV2 and TRBJ2-7; D possibly corresponds to TRBD1 (7 bases). The CDR3 length is 15 residues. CDR1 is SNHLY, CDR2 FYNNEI, per germline. With 6 bases removed from V and 6 bases from J, the gap between germline ends came to 21 bases. This CDR3 is CASSSNLQGGGEQYF. The CDR3 DNA follows: TGTGCCAGCAGCTCGAATCTGCAGGGGGGCGGCGAGCAGTACTTC.

The chain couples TRBV7-3 to TRBJ2-1, with TRBD2 matching 11 bases. This CDR3 comprises 17 residues. The V and J ends lost 0 bases and 7 bases, in that order; junction bases with no gene match: 8. Germline CDR1 and CDR2: SGHTA and FQGTGA. The CDR3 DNA sequence: TGTGCCAGCAGCTTAACTCCACTAGCGGGAGTGCGGAATGAGCAGTTCTTC. Its protein is CASSLTPLAGVRNEQFF.

The J gene is TRBJ1-1, the V gene TRBV5-5, with TRBD1 matching over 7 bases. V was clipped by 1 base and J by 5 bases; unmatched bases: 5. The CDR3 is 14 amino acids. Germline CDR1 SGHKS, CDR2 YYEKEE (reference sequence). The CDR3 sequence is CASSLSAGGTEAFF. CDR3 DNA sequence: TGTGCCAGCAGCTTGTCGGCAGGGGGGACTGAAGCTTTCTTT.

The chain joins TRBV7-6 to TRBJ2-7; TRBD1 agrees at 7 bases. The CDR3 covers 15 residues. Germline V gene lookup returns CDR1 SGHVS and CDR2 FNYEAQ. V lost 1 base, J lost 6 bases, and 9 bases stayed unmatched. CDR3 coding DNA: TGTGCCAGCAGCTTAGTTGCAGGGGGATTCTCCGAGCAGTACTTC. It is translated as CASSLVAGGFSEQYF. Variable domain in full (rest from reference TRBV7-6 and TRBJ2-7): GAGVSQSPRYKVTKRGQDVALRCDPISGHVSLYWYRQALGQGPEFLTYFNYEAQQDKSGLPNDRFSAERPEGSISTLTIQRTEQRDSAMYRCASSLVAGGFSEQYFGPGTRLTVT.

The V and J genes are TRBV18 and TRBJ1-6; maybe TRBD1 (6 bases). The V gene lost 1 base and the J gene lost 7 bases, with 11 bases spanning the gap. The germline V gene has CDR1 KGHSH and CDR2 LQKENI. The CDR3 is made up of 15 amino acids. CDR3 residues: CASSPLRGENSPLHF. CDR3 bases: TGTGCCAGCTCACCACTCAGGGGTGAGAATTCACCCCTCCACTTT.

Written as DNA, the CDR3 is TGTGCCAGCAGGGATAACAGGGTTTTCTCTGGAAACACCATATATTTT. Its protein is CASRDNRVFSGNTIYF. The chain couples TRBV7-9 to TRBJ1-3, with TRBD1 as a possible D gene (6 bases). CDR3 length: 16 amino acids. The V end lost 6 bases, the J end lost 0 bases, and 15 bases lay between the germline ends. Germline V gene data show CDR1 as SEHNR and CDR2 as FQNEAQ (reference sequence).

The chain links TRBV23-1 to TRBJ1-1, with a tentative D call TRBD1 (5 bases). TRBV23-1 qualifies as an ORF whose function is uncertain. V lost 0 bases, J lost 2 bases, and 10 bases lay in between. This CDR3 spans 15 amino acids. The CDR3 sequence is CASSQSGRHNTEAFF. The CDR3 region has the DNA TGCGCCAGCAGTCAATCGGGGCGGCACAACACTGAAGCTTTCTTT.

The chain joins TRBV12-3 or TRBV12-4 to TRBJ2-2; the D is unclear. Trimming removed 7 bases at V and 7 bases at J, with 13 bases between. The CDR3 contains 13 residues. This CDR3 is CASTPHIDGELFF. The CDR3 coding sequence is TGTGCCAGCACCCCGCACATTGACGGGGAGCTGTTTTTT.

The V and J genes are TRBV10-3 and TRBJ1-3; 7 nucleotides match TRBD1. J was trimmed by 1 base and V by 6 bases; bases with no gene match: 3. The germline gives CDR1 ENHRY, CDR2 SYGVKD. This CDR3 comprises 14 residues. In nucleotides, the CDR3 is TGTGCCATCAGCACAGGGGATTCTGGAAACACCATATATTTT. Residues: CAISTGDSGNTIYF.